This T cell receptor beta chain was obtained from a study of human T cells and chemical hapten exposure. TCRdb re-derived calls from the RACE reads in MiXCR, one entry per CDR3 protein. The data hold about 83,000 distinct CDR3 sequences, with around 7.8% observed a single time. This clonotype was recorded a few times. V dropped 4 bases and J dropped 3 bases, with 10 bases sitting between them. From germline, CDR1 is SGHRS and CDR2 YFSETQ. The CDR3 sequence is 14 residues long. Time point defined: patch test 1, 2 weeks after DPC sensitization. Treatment in this sample: therapeutic diphenylcyclopropenone sensitization with weekly scalp DPC.

The sample consisted of whole blood, taken in connection with sensitization to the hapten diphenylcyclopropenone (DPC). V usage is TRBV5-1 and J usage is TRBJ1-4; tentative D call: TRBD1 (5 bases). The TCR sequence derives from a woman in her 30s with alopecia areata. Some clones in this sample may be carry-over from other donors' samples. CDR3 bases: TGCGCCAGCAGCCTACAGGCCTCTAATGAAAAACTGTTTTTT. This codes for CASSLQASNEKLFF.